Presented here are 7 T cell receptor beta chains from one specimen sequenced in a study of blood T cell repertoires in COVID-19. TCRdb keeps only in-frame clones here, not all; method: immunoSEQ multiplex PCR. The data contain 75,000 to 95,000 clones, approximately 88% of them singletons. Sequencing was performed on peripheral blood. The source of these receptors is a man in his fifties or sixties with active COVID-19.

This sequence joins TRBV19 and TRBJ1-1; a possible D gene is TRBD1 (5 bases). Trimming removed 10 bases from V and 4 bases from J, with 19 bases in between. The CDR3 consists of 14 residues. The germline CDR1 and CDR2 sequences are LNHDA and SQIVND (reference sequence). This CDR3 is CATRDLGRSTEAFF. The CDR3 nucleotides are TGTGCCACCAGGGACTTAGGGCGAAGCACTGAAGCTTTCTTT.

The CDR3 region is CATSVGLSYEQYF. CDR3 DNA sequence: TGTGCCACCAGTGTAGGACTTTCCTACGAGCAGTACTTC. The V and J genes are TRBV24-1 and TRBJ2-7, with TRBD2 as a possible D gene (5 bases). Looked up from germline, CDR1 is KGHDR and CDR2 is SFDVKD. This CDR3 spans 13 amino acids. V shed 5 bases and J shed 1 base, with 8 bases lying between them.

CDR3 loop: CASSTGTSGGVGETQYF. CDR3 nucleotide sequence: TGTGCCAGCAGCACCGGGACTAGCGGGGGAGTGGGAGAGACCCAGTACTTC. The rearrangement links TRBV11-2 to TRBJ2-5; 14 bases match TRBD2. Germline values: CDR1 SGHAT, CDR2 FQNNGV. The V gene end was trimmed by 5 bases and the J gene end by 4 bases; junction bases not matched to a gene: 9. This CDR3 is built from 17 residues.

The chain uses TRBV27 and TRBJ1-2; 8 bases line up with TRBD1. V shed 5 bases, J shed 4 bases, and the junction held 9 bases outside the gene matches. Per the germline V gene, CDR1 is MNHEY and CDR2 is SMNVEV (reference sequence). There are 15 residues in the CDR3. CDR3 in DNA: TGTGCCAGCAGTCCTCAGGGACAGGAGCCCTATGGCTACACCTTC. Protein sequence: CASSPQGQEPYGYTF.

The rearrangement uses TRBV27 and TRBJ2-1; 8 nucleotides match TRBD2. V lost 5 bases to trimming and J lost 4 bases; unmatched junction nucleotides: 16. Germline loops: CDR1 MNHEY, CDR2 SMNVEV (reference sequence). The CDR3 runs to 18 residues. The CDR3 nucleotides are TGTGCCAGCAGTCCCCCCGAAGCGGGAGTAGTTAGGTACAATGAGCAGTTCTTC. It is translated as CASSPPEAGVVRYNEQFF.

V is TRBV24-1 and J is TRBJ2-1; no definite D call. V lost 1 base to trimming and J lost 4 bases, with 7 bases between them. Germline CDR1 reads KGHDR; CDR2 reads SFDVKD. The CDR3 covers 14 residues. In DNA form, the CDR3 reads TGTGCCACCAGTGATTTCCCATCATACAATGAGCAGTTCTTC. It codes for CATSDFPSYNEQFF.

This chain uses TRBV24-1 with TRBJ2-1, with 9 bases matching TRBD1. The CDR3 is made up of 15 amino acids. Germline V gives CDR1 KGHDR, CDR2 SFDVKD. The J segment lost 3 bases and the V segment lost 5 bases, leaving 4 bases of the junction unmatched. The CDR3 here is CATSVGTGLYNEQFF. In DNA, the CDR3 is TGTGCCACCAGTGTGGGGACAGGGCTCTACAATGAGCAGTTCTTC.